This T cell receptor beta chain is drawn from a study of spatial heterogeneity in lung cancer. This clonotype was detected a few times. TCRdb fed the 5' RACE reads into MiXCR, producing one record per CDR3 protein. The table has more than 80,000 distinct CDR3 sequences, around 12% seen once. The sample's time point: sample taken at primary tumor resection. The cohort: approximately 74 early-stage, untreated non-small cell lung cancer patients. Trimming removed 1 base from V and 4 bases from J, with 10 bases in between. CDR1 and CDR2 (germline): LNHDA, SQIVND (reference sequence). This CDR3 contains 14 residues.

This receptor was identified in a male donor with early-stage non-small cell lung cancer. The input for sequencing was PBMCs, taken at surgery. The rearrangement uses TRBV19 and TRBJ1-2, with D possibly TRBD1 on 5 matching bases. In DNA form, the CDR3 reads TGTGCCAGTAGTATAGTAGTCCAGGGCTATGGCTACACCTTC. Amino acid sequence: CASSIVVQGYGYTF.